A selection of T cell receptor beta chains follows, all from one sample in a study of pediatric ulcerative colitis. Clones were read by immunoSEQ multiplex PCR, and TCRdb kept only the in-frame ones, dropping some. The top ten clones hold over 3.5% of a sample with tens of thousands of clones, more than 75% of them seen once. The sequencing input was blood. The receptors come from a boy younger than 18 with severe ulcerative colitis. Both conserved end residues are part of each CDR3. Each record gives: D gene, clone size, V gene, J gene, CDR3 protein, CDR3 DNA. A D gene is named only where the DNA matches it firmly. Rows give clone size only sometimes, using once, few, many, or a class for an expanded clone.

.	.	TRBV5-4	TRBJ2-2	CASTIRASVTGELFF	TGTGCCAGCACCATTCGGGCCAGCGTCACCGGGGAGCTGTTTTTT
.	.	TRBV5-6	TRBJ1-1	CASSLVRAIEAFF	TGTGCCAGCAGCTTGGTTCGGGCCATTGAAGCTTTCTTT
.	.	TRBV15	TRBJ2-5	CATSRGGTVKETQYF	TGTGCCACCAGCAGAGGCGGGACGGTAAAAGAGACCCAGTACTTC
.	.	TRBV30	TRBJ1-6	CAWSWNSYNSPLHF	TGTGCCTGGAGTTGGAACTCCTATAATTCACCCCTCCACTTT
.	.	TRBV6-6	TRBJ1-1	CASGDISSSGAIF	TGTGCCAGCGGGGACATCTCATCCTCGGGGGCTATCTTT
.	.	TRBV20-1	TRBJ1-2	CSAVQDYGYTF	TGCAGTGCTGTACAGGACTATGGCTACACCTTC
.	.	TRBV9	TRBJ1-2	CASSYPKPSGYTF	TGTGCCAGCAGCTACCCGAAGCCGAGTGGCTACACCTTC
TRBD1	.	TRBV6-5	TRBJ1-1	CASSRQGAAFF	TGTGCCAGCAGTCGACAGGGTGCAGCTTTCTTT
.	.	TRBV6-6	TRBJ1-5	CASSYSGQVHNQPQHF	TGTGCCAGCAGTTACTCGGGGCAGGTACATAATCAGCCCCAGCATTTT
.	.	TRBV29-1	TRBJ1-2	CSVEGGANYGYTF	TGCAGCGTTGAAGGTGGGGCTAACTATGGCTACACCTTC
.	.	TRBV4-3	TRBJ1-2	CASSPDKGYGYTF	TGCGCCAGCAGCCCCGACAAGGGCTATGGCTACACCTTC
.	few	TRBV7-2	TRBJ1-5	CASSFYTGLNQPQHF	TGTGCCAGCAGCTTCTATACAGGCCTCAATCAGCCCCAGCATTTT
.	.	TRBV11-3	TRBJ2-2	CASSPGRIPNTGELFF	TGTGCCAGCAGCCCAGGACGGATCCCGAACACCGGGGAGCTGTTTTTT
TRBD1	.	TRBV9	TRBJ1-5	CASSPTGGADQPQHF	TGTGCCAGCAGCCCGACAGGGGGCGCGGATCAGCCCCAGCATTTT
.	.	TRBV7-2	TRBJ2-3	CASSHATVVTDTQYF	TGTGCCAGCAGCCACGCTACGGTTGTCACAGATACGCAGTATTTT
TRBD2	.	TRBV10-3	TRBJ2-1	CAISESGGSYNEQFF	TGTGCCATCAGTGAGTCGGGGGGGTCCTACAATGAGCAGTTCTTC
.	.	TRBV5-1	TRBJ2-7	CASVKDSGPYEQYF	TGCGCCAGCGTTAAGGATTCAGGCCCCTACGAGCAGTACTTC
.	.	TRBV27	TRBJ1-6	CASSFRVVGSPLHF	TGTGCCAGCAGTTTCAGGGTGGTTGGCTCACCCCTCCACTTT
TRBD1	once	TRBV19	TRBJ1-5	CASRGTGGVQPQHF	TGTGCCAGTAGAGGGACAGGGGGTGTTCAGCCCCAGCATTTT
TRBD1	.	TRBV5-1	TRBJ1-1	CASSPLGPQGLNTEAFF	TGCGCCAGCAGCCCCCTAGGGCCACAGGGGTTGAACACTGAAGCTTTCTTT
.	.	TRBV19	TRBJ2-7	CASSIDLSVEQYF	TGTGCCAGTAGTATAGATCTGAGCGTGGAGCAGTACTTC
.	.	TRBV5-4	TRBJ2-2	CASSSYDWGAGELFF	TGTGCCAGCAGCTCCTACGACTGGGGAGCCGGGGAGCTGTTTTTT
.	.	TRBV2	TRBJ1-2	CARGGLYGYTF	TGTGCCAGGGGGGGTCTCTATGGCTACACCTTC
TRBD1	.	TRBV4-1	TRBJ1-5	CASSFRTGGNQPQHF	TGCGCCAGCAGCTTCCGGACAGGGGGCAATCAGCCCCAGCATTTT
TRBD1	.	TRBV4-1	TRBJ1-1	CASSPKQGANTEAFF	TGCGCCAGCAGCCCAAAACAGGGGGCGAACACTGAAGCTTTCTTT
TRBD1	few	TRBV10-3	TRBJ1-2	CATLTGGGGYTF	TGTGCCACCCTGACAGGGGGCGGAGGCTACACCTTC
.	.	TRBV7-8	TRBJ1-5	CASSSGAVRGQLRSNQPQHF	TGTGCCAGCAGCTCAGGGGCTGTTCGCGGACAGCTTCGTAGCAATCAGCCCCAGCATTTT
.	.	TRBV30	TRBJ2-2	CAWIPGDEEKFTGELFF	TGTGCCTGGATTCCTGGGGACGAAGAAAAATTCACCGGGGAGCTGTTTTTT
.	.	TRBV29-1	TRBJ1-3	CSVEGRLGNTIYF	TGCAGCGTTGAGGGGCGTTTGGGAAACACCATATATTTT
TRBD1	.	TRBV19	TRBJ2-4	CASSIPGTGSTKNIQYF	TGTGCCAGTAGTATCCCCGGGACAGGGAGTACCAAAAACATTCAGTACTTC
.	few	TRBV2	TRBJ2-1	CASSELGRDLNEQFF	TGTGCCAGCAGTGAACTCGGCAGGGACCTCAATGAGCAGTTCTTC
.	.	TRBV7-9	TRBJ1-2	CASSVLQAINYGYTF	TGTGCCAGCAGCGTGTTACAGGCAATTAACTATGGCTACACCTTC
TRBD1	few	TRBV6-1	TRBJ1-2	CASREGADGYTF	TGTGCCAGCAGAGAGGGGGCCGATGGCTACACCTTC
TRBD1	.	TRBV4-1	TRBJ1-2	CASSQGRSPGQGKGDYGYTF	TGCGCCAGCAGCCAAGGGCGTTCTCCGGGACAGGGGAAGGGGGACTATGGCTACACCTTC
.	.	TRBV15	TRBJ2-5	CATGGDFQETQYF	TGTGCCACCGGTGGGGATTTCCAAGAGACCCAGTACTTC
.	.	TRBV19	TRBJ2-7	CASQTTPGVYEQYF	TGTGCCAGTCAAACAACACCAGGGGTCTACGAGCAGTACTTC
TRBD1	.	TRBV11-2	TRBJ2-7	CASSAQGSGYEQYF	TGTGCCAGCAGCGCACAGGGGTCTGGCTACGAGCAGTACTTC
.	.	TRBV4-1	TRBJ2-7	CASSQEKGTLGKQYF	TGCGCCAGCAGCCAGGAAAAGGGGACCCTCGGTAAGCAGTACTTC
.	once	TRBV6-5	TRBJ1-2	CASSPTYGVGYTF	TGTGCCAGCAGTCCTACGTACGGGGTTGGCTACACCTTC
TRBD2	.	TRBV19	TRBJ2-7	CASSPLWGAAGDEQYF	TGTGCCAGTAGTCCGCTTTGGGGAGCGGCGGGGGACGAGCAGTACTTC